This entry concerns a single T cell receptor beta chain. Its antigen remains unknown. This sample is part of a study of blood T cells in healthy people across ages. A sample-barcoded 5' primer and a J-beta primer mix were used in a second PCR of roughly 6 to 11 cycles. TCRdb processed the 5' RACE reads anew with MiXCR; each CDR3 protein has one entry. The data show 550,000 to 750,000 distinct CDR3 sequences, with 20% to 25% seen just once and roughly 3.6% held by the top ten. Study-wide results and caveats: Without sorted subsets, naive and antigen-experienced compartments could not be conclusively compared. Naive T cell percentage strongly correlated with TCR beta diversity.

This clonotype was obtained from a man between 65 and 85 years old in good health. The sequenced material came from blood.

The CDR3 reads CASRRGGLDEQFF. In DNA form, the CDR3 reads TGTGCCAGCCGGCGGGGGGGTTTGGATGAGCAGTTCTTC. The chain joins TRBV6-9 to TRBJ2-1; TRBD2 matches at 9 bases. J lost 8 bases, V lost 8 bases, and 7 bases had no gene match. Germline CDR1 is MNHGY and CDR2 is SVAAGI. The CDR3 has 13 residues.